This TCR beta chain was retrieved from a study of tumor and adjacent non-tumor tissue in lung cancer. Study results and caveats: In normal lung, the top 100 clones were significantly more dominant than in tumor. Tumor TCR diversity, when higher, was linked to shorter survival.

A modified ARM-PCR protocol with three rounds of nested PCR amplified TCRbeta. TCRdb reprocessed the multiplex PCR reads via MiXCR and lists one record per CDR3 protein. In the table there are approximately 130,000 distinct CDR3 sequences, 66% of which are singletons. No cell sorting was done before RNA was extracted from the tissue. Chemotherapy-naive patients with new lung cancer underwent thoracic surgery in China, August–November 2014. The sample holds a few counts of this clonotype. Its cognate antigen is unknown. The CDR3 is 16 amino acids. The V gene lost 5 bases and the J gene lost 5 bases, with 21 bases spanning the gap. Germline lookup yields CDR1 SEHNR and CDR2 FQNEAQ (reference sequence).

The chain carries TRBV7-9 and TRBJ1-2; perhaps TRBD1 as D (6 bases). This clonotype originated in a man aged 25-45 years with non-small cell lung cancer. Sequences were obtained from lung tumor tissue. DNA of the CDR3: TGTGCCAGCAGCACCGCGGCGGGACAAACGGTATATGGCTACACCTTC. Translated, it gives CASSTAAGQTVYGYTF. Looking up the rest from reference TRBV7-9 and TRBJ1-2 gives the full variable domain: DTGVSQNPRHKITKRGQNVTFRCDPISEHNRLYWYRQTLGQGPEFLTYFQNEAQLEKSRLLSDRFSAERPKGSFSTLEIQRTEQGDSAMYLCASSTAAGQTVYGYTFGSGTRLTVV.